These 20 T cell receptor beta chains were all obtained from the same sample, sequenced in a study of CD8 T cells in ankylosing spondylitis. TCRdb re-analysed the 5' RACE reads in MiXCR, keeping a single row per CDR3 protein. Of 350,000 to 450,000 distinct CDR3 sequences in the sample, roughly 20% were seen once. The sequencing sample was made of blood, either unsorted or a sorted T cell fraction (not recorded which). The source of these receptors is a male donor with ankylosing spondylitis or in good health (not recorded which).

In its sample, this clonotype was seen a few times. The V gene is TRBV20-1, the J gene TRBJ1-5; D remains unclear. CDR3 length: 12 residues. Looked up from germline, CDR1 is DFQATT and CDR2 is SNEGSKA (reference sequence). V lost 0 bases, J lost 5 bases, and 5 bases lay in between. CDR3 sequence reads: CSARDGDQPQHF. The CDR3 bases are TGCAGTGCTAGAGATGGAGATCAGCCCCAGCATTTT.

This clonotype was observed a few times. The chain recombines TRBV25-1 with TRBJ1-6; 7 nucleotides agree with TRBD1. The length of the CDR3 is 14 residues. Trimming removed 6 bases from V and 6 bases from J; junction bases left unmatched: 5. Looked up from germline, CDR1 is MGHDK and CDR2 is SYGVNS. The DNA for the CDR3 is TGTGCCAGCAGCCCGACAGGGAGTAATTCACCCCTCCACTTT. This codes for CASSPTGSNSPLHF.

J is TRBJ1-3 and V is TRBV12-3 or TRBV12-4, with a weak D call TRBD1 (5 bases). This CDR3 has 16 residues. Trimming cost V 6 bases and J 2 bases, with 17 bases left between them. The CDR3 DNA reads TGTGCCAGCAGGCCGGCTGACAGTGACCCTGGAAACACCATATATTTT. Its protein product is CASRPADSDPGNTIYF.

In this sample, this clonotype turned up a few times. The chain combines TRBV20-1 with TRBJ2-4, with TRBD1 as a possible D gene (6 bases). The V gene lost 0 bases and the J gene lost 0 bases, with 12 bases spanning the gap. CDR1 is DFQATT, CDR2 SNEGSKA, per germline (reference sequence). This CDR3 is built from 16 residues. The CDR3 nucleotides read TGCAGTGCTAGAGATCTGGGACAACTAGCCAAAAACATTCAGTACTTC. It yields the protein CSARDLGQLAKNIQYF.

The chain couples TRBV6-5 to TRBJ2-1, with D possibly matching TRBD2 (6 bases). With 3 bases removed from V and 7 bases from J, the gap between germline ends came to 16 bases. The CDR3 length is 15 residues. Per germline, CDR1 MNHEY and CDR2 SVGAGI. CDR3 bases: TGTGCCAGCAGTTATCCCGCCGACGCGGGGAATGAGCAGTTCTTC. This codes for CASSYPADAGNEQFF.

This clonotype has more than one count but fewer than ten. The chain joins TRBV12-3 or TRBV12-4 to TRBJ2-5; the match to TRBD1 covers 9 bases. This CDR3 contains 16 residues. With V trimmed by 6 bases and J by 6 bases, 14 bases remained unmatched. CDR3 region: CASSSTTGTGYQTQYF. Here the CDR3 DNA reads TGTGCCAGCAGCTCTACCACCGGGACAGGGTATCAGACCCAGTACTTC.

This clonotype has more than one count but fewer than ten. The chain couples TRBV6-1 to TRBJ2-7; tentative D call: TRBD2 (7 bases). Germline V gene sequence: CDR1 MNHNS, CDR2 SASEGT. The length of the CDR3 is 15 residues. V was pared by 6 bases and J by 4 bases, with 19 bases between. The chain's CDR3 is CASRAEGGPHYEQYF. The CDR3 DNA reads TGTGCCAGCAGGGCGGAGGGGGGGCCTCATTACGAGCAGTACTTC.

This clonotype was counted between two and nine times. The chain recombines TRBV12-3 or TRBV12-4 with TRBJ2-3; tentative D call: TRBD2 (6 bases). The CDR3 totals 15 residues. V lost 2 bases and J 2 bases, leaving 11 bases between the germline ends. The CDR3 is CASSLTGDDTDTQYF. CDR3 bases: TGTGCCAGCAGTTTAACGGGGGATGACACAGATACGCAGTATTTT.

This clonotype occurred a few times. The CDR3 sequence: CASSSLTGGNEQFF. DNA of the CDR3: TGTGCCAGCAGTTCCCTGACAGGGGGCAATGAGCAGTTCTTC. This rearrangement joins TRBV28 to TRBJ2-1, with 9 bases fitting TRBD1. The CDR3 covers 14 residues. Germline values: CDR1 MDHEN, CDR2 SYDVKM. V lost 4 bases, J lost 6 bases, and 4 bases stayed unmatched.

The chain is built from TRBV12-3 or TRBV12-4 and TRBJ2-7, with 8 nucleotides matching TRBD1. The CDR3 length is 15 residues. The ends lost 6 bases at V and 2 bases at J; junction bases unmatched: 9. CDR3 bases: TGTGCCAGCAGACCAGGACAGGGCTTCGCCTACGAGCAGTACTTC. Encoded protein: CASRPGQGFAYEQYF.

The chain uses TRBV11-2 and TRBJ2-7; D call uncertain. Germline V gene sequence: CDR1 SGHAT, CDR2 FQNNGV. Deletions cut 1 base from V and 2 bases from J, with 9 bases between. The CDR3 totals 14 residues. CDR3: CASSLGLRTYEQYF. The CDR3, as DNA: TGTGCCAGCAGCTTAGGGCTCAGAACCTACGAGCAGTACTTC.

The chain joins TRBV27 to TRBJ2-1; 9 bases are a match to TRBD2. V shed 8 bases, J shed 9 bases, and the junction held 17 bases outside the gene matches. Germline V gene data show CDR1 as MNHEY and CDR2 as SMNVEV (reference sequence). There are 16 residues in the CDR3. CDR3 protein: CASAPSGALAIGEQFF. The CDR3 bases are TGTGCCAGCGCACCTAGCGGGGCGCTGGCTATTGGTGAGCAGTTCTTC.

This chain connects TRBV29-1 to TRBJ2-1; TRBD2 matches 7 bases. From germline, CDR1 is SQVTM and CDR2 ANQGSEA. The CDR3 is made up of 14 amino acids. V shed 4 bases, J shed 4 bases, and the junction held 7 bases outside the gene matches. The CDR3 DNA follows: TGCAGCGTTGTAATGTGGGGGGGTTACAATGAGCAGTTCTTC. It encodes CSVVMWGGYNEQFF.

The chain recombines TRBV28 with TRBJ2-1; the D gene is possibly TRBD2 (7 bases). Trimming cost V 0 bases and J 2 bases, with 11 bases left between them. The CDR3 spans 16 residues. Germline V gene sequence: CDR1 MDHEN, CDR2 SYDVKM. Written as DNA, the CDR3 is TGTGCCAGCAGTTTATGGTCGGGGGGCCCCTACAATGAGCAGTTCTTC. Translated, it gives CASSLWSGGPYNEQFF.

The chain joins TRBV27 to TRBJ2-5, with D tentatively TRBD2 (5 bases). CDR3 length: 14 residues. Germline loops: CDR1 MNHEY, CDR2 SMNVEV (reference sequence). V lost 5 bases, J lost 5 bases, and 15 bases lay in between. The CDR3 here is CASSPAFRGETQYF. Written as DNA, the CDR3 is TGTGCCAGCAGTCCGGCGTTTCGCGGGGAGACCCAGTACTTC.

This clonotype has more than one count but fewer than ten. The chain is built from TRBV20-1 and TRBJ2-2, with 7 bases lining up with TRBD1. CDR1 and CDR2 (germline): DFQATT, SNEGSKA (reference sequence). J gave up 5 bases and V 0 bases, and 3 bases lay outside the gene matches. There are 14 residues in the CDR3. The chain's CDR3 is CSARDGTVTGELFF. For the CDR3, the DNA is TGCAGTGCTAGAGATGGGACAGTGACCGGGGAGCTGTTTTTT.

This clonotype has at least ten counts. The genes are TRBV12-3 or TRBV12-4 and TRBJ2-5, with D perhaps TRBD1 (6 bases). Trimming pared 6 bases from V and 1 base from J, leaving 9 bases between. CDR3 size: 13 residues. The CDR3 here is CASRDSPQETQYF. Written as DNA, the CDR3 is TGTGCCAGCAGGGACAGTCCCCAAGAGACCCAGTACTTC.

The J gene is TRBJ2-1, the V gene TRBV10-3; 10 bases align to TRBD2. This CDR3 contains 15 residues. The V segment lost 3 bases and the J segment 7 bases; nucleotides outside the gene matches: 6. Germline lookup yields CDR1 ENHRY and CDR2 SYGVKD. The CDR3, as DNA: TGTGCCATCAGTGACGCACCGGGACTAGCGAATGAGCAGTTCTTC. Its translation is CAISDAPGLANEQFF.

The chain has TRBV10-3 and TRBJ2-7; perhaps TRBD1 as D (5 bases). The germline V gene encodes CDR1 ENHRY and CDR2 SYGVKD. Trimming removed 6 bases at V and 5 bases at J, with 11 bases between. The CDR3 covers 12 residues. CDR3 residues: CAIRTQVNEQYF. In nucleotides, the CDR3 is TGTGCCATCAGGACACAGGTAAACGAGCAGTACTTC.

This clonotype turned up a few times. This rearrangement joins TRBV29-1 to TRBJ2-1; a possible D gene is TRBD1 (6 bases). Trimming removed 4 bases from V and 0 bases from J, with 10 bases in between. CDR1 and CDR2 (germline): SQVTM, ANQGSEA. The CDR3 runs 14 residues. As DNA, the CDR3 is TGCAGCGTTGTAGGGGGTGTCTCCTACAATGAGCAGTTCTTC. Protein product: CSVVGGVSYNEQFF.